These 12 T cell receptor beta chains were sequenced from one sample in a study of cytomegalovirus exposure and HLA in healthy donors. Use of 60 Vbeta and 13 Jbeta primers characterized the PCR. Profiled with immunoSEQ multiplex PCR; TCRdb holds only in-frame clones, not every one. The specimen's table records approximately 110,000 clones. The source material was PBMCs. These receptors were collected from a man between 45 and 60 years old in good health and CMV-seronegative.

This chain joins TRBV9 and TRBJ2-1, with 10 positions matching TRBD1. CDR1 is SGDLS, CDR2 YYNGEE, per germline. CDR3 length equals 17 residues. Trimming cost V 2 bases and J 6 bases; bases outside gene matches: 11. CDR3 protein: CASSVSARDRGRNEQFF. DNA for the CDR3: TGTGCCAGCAGCGTCTCAGCTAGGGACAGGGGCCGCAATGAGCAGTTCTTC. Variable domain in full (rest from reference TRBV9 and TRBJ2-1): DSGVTQTPKHLITATGQRVTLRCSPRSGDLSVYWYQQSLDQGLQFLIQYYNGEERAKGNILERFSAQQFPDLHSELNLSSLELGDSALYFCASSVSARDRGRNEQFFGPGTRLTVL.

The CDR3 DNA sequence: TGTGCCAGCAGCTTTGACAGAGGCTCTTCACCCCTCCACTTT. Protein sequence: CASSFDRGSSPLHF. V and J are TRBV7-2 and TRBJ1-6, with D possibly TRBD1 on 5 matching bases. V shed 3 bases and J shed 9 bases, with 12 bases lying between them. Germline assignment: CDR1 SGHTA and CDR2 FQGNSA. The CDR3 contains 14 residues.

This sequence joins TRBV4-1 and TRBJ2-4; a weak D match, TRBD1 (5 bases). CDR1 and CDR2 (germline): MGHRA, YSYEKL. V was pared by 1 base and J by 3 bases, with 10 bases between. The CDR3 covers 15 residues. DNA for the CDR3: TGCGCCAGCAGCCAAGGGGGCGTTGACAAAAACATTCAGTACTTC. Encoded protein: CASSQGGVDKNIQYF.

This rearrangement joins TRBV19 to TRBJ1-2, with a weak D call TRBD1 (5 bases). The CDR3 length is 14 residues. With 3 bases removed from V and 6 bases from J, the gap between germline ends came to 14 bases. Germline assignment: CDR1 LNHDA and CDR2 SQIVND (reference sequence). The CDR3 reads CASSMNQGADGYTF. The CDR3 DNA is TGTGCCAGTAGTATGAACCAGGGCGCCGATGGCTACACCTTC. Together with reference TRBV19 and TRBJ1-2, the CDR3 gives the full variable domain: DGGITQSPKYLFRKEGQNVTLSCEQNLNHDAMYWYRQDPGQGLRLIYYSQIVNDFQKGDIAEGYSVSREKKESFPLTVTSAQKNPTAFYLCASSMNQGADGYTFGSGTRLTVV.

CDR3 sequence: CASSLDDIAGELFF. The CDR3 bases are TGTGCCAGCAGCTTAGATGACATAGCCGGGGAGCTGTTTTTT. The rearrangement links TRBV7-6 to TRBJ2-2; D is ambiguous. V lost 1 base to trimming and J lost 6 bases, with 9 bases between them. Germline CDR1 SGHVS, CDR2 FNYEAQ. The CDR3 is 14 residues long.

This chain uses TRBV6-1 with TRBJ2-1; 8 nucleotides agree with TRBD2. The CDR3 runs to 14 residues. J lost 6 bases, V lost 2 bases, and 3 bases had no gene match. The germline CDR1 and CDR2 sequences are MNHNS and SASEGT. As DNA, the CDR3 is TGTGCCAGCAGTGAACTAGCGGGTGGCAATGAGCAGTTCTTC. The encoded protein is CASSELAGGNEQFF.

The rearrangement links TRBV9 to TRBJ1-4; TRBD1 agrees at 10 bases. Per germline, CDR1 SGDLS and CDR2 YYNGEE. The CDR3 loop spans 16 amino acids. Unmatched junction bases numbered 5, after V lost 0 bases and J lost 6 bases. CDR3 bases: TGTGCCAGCAGCGTAGGGCCCGGGACAGGGGATGAAAAACTGTTTTTT. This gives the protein CASSVGPGTGDEKLFF.

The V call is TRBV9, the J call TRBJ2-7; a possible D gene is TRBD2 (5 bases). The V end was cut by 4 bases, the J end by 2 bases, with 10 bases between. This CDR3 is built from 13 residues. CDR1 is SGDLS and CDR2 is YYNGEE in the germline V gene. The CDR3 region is CASSSGSPYEQYF. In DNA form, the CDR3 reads TGTGCCAGCAGCTCGGGGTCCCCCTACGAGCAGTACTTC.

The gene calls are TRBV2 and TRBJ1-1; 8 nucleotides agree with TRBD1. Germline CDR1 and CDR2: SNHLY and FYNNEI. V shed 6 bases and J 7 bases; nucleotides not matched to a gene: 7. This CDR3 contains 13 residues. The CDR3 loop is CASRLRGQGEAFF. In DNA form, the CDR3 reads TGTGCCAGCAGGCTCCGAGGACAGGGTGAAGCTTTCTTT.

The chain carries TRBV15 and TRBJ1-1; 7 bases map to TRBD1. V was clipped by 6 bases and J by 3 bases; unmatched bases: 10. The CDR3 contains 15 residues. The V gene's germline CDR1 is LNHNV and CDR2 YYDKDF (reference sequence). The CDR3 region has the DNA TGTGCCACCAGGACAGGGCGGGCATTGGACACTGAAGCTTTCTTT. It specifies CATRTGRALDTEAFF.

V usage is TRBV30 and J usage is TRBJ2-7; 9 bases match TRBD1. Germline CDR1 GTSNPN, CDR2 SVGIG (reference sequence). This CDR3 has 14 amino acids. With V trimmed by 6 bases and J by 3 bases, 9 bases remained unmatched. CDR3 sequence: CACRKGGQGYEQYF. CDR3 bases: TGTGCCTGCCGTAAAGGGGGACAGGGCTACGAGCAGTACTTC.

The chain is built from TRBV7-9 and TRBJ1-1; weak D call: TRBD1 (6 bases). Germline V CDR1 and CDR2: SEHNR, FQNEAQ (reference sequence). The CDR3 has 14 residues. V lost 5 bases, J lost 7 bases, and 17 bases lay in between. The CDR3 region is CASSLTAGAGEAFF. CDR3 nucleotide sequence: TGTGCCAGCAGCCTCACGGCGGGGGCCGGTGAAGCTTTCTTT.